This passage covers 10 T cell receptor beta chains from one sample sequenced in a study of CD8 T cells in Susac syndrome. RNA amounts of roughly 0.45 to 1 ug underwent reverse transcription with random hexamers. One entry per CDR3 protein, called by TCRdb with MiXCR from the immunoSEQ multiplex PCR reads. The repertoire holds roughly 330,000 distinct CDR3 sequences, with 92% as singletons. The sequencing input was CD4+ T cells from PBMCs. All receptors come from a human donor with multiple sclerosis.

This chain joins TRBV7-8 and TRBJ2-2, with 8 positions matching TRBD1. This CDR3 spans 16 amino acids. CDR1 and CDR2 (germline): SGHVS, FQNEAQ. V shed 3 bases, J shed 4 bases, and the junction held 7 bases outside the gene matches. The CDR3 region is CASSLSGQEVTGELFF. CDR3 coding DNA: TGTGCCAGCAGCTTGTCGGGACAGGAGGTCACCGGGGAGCTGTTTTTT.

The rearrangement joins TRBV7-2 to TRBJ2-1; TRBD2 matches at 11 bases. The CDR3 consists of 17 residues. J lost 1 base, V lost 5 bases, and 7 bases had no gene match. Germline CDR1 reads SGHTA; CDR2 reads FQGNSA. The CDR3 is CASSVSGGALSYNEQFF. CDR3 DNA: TGTGCCAGCAGCGTTAGCGGGGGGGCTTTATCCTACAATGAGCAGTTCTTC.

The chain employs TRBV29-1 and TRBJ2-1, with D possibly being TRBD1 (8 bases). Germline assignment: CDR1 SQVTM and CDR2 ANQGSEA. Trimming pared 0 bases from V and 7 bases from J, leaving 13 bases between. The CDR3 runs 14 residues. DNA of the CDR3: TGCAGCGTTGAAGAAACAGGGGGGGGAAATGAGCAGTTCTTC. Protein product: CSVEETGGGNEQFF.

V is TRBV9 and J is TRBJ2-3; no clear D gene. With 0 bases removed from V and 6 bases from J, the gap between germline ends came to 5 bases. This CDR3 region has 12 residues. The V gene's germline CDR1 is SGDLS and CDR2 YYNGEE. The CDR3 DNA reads as TGTGCCAGCAGCGTAGCTGTGGATACGCAGTATTTT. Translation gives CASSVAVDTQYF.

V gene TRBV4-2 combines with J gene TRBJ2-7; 8 bases align to TRBD2. V trimming: 4 bases; J trimming: 5 bases; junction bases outside the gene matches: 7. Germline V gives CDR1 LGHNA, CDR2 YNFKEQ. The CDR3 consists of 14 residues. DNA of the CDR3: TGTGCCAGCAGCCTACGGGAGGGGGAAAACGAGCAGTACTTC. This gives the protein CASSLREGENEQYF.

The chain links TRBV4-1 to TRBJ1-2; D gene unclear. This CDR3 has 14 amino acids. Germline-derived CDR1 and CDR2 are MGHRA and YSYEKL. The germline V and J ends were trimmed by 0 bases and 4 bases, with 9 bases remaining between them. The CDR3 DNA sequence: TGCGCCAGCAGCCAAGACCGCGGTCCCTATGGCTACACCTTC. The encoded protein is CASSQDRGPYGYTF.

The chain carries TRBV6-2 or TRBV6-3 and TRBJ1-1; D is possibly TRBD1 (5 bases). The CDR3 has 13 amino acids. Trimming removed 6 bases from V and 8 bases from J, with 16 bases in between. Germline V gives CDR1 MNHEY, CDR2 SVGEGT. CDR3 bases: TGTGCCAGCAGACCGACCGGGACGCTAGAAGCTTTCTTT. Encoded protein: CASRPTGTLEAFF.

The CDR3 is CASSFSGMDGEQYF. The CDR3 DNA reads TGTGCCAGCAGCTTTAGCGGGATGGATGGCGAGCAGTACTTC. The rearrangement links TRBV7-9 to TRBJ2-7, with TRBD2 matching over 8 bases. Germline CDR1 and CDR2: SEHNR and FQNEAQ (reference sequence). The J segment lost 6 bases and the V segment lost 3 bases, leaving 7 bases of the junction unmatched. The CDR3 runs 14 residues.

This clonotype was seen only a few times. This rearrangement joins TRBV29-1 to TRBJ2-7; no clear D. This CDR3 comprises 13 residues. CDR1 is SQVTM and CDR2 is ANQGSEA in the germline V gene. The V end lost 4 bases, the J end lost 0 bases, and 10 bases lay between the germline ends. This CDR3 reads CSVAATSSYEQYF. The CDR3 DNA reads TGCAGCGTTGCTGCCACGAGCTCCTACGAGCAGTACTTC.

The count of this clonotype is one. V and J are TRBV3-1 and TRBJ2-3; D gene unclear. In germline, CDR1 is LGHDT, CDR2 YNNKEL (reference sequence). V was cut by 0 bases and J by 6 bases, with 7 bases left in between. The CDR3 loop spans 13 amino acids. CDR3 nucleotides: TGTGCCAGCAGCCAAGAGTCTCCTGATACGCAGTATTTT. Translating it yields CASSQESPDTQYF.